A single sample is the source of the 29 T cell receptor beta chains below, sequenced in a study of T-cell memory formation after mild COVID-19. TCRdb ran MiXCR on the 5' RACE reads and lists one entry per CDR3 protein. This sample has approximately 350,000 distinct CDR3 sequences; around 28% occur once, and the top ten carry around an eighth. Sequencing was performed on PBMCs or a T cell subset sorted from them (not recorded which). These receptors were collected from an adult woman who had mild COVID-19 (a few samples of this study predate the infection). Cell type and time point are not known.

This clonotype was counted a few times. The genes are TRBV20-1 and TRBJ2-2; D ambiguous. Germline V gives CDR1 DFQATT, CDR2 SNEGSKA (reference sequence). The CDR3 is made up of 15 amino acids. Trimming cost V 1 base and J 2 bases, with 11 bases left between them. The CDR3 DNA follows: TGCAGTGCTAGAGGGGCAGAATTTAACACCGGGGAGCTGTTTTTT. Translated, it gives CSARGAEFNTGELFF.

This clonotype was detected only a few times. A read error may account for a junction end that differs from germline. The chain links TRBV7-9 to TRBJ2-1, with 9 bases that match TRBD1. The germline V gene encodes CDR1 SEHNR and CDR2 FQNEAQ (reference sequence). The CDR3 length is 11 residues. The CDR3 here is CASSQGQGKLF. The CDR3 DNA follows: TGTGCCAGCAGCCAGGGACAGGGTAAGCTCTTC.

CDR3 DNA: TGTGCCAGCAGTTTACCAGGTCGCGGCTACACCTTC. Its translation is CASSLPGRGYTF. The chain combines TRBV12-3 or TRBV12-4 with TRBJ1-2; unclear D gene. V gave up 2 bases and J gave up 8 bases, with 9 bases separating them. This CDR3 is built from 12 residues.

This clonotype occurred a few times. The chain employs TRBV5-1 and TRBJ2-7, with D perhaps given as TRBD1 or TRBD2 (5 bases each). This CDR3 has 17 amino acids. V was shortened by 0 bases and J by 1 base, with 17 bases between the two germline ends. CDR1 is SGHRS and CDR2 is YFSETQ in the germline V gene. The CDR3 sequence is CASSLANTGTVSYEQYF. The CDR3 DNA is TGCGCCAGCAGCTTGGCAAATACTGGGACGGTTTCCTACGAGCAGTACTTC. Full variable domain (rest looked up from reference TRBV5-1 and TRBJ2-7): KAGVTQTPRYLIKTRGQQVTLSCSPISGHRSVSWYQQTPGQGLQFLFEYFSETQRNKGNFPGRFSGRQFSNSRSEMNVSTLELGDSALYLCASSLANTGTVSYEQYFGPGTRLTVT.

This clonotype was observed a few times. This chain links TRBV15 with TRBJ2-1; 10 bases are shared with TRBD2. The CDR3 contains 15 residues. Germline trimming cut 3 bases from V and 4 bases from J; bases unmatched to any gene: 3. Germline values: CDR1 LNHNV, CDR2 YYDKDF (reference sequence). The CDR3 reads CATSRELAGYNEQFF. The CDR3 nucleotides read TGTGCCACCAGCAGGGAACTAGCGGGGTACAATGAGCAGTTCTTC.

In DNA form, the CDR3 reads TGCGCCAGCAGCCCCTATAGTGGGGCGGGGGCCTCCTACGAGCAGTACTTC. It encodes CASSPYSGAGASYEQYF. This chain uses TRBV5-1 with TRBJ2-7; TRBD2 is a possible D gene (7 bases). With 4 bases removed from V and 0 bases from J, the gap between germline ends came to 20 bases. This CDR3 comprises 17 residues. Germline-derived CDR1 and CDR2 are SGHRS and YFSETQ.

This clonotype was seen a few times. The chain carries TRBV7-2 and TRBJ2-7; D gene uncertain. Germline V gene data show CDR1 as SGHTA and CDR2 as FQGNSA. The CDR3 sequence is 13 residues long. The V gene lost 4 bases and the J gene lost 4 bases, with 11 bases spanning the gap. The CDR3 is CASSSEYRYEQYF. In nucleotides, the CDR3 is TGTGCCAGCAGCTCCGAGTATCGATACGAGCAGTACTTC.

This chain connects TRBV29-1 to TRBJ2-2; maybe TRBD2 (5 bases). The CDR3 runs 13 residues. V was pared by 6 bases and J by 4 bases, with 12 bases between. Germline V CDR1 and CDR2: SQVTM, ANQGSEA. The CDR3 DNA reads TGCAGCGTCGGCCGGGCGGGCACCGGGGAGCTGTTTTTT. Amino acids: CSVGRAGTGELFF.

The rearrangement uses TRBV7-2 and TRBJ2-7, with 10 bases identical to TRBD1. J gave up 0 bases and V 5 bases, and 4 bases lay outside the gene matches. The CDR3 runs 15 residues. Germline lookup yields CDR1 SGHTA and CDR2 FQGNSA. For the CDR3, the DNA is TGTGCCAGCAGCGACAGGGGGCCGAGCTCCTACGAGCAGTACTTC. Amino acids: CASSDRGPSSYEQYF.

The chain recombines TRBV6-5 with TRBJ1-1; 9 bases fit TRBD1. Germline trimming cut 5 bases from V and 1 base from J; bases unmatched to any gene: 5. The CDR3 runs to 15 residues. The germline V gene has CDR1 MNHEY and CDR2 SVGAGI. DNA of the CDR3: TGTGCCAGCAGTAAGAGGGGACAGGGGAACACTGAAGCTTTCTTT. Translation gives CASSKRGQGNTEAFF.

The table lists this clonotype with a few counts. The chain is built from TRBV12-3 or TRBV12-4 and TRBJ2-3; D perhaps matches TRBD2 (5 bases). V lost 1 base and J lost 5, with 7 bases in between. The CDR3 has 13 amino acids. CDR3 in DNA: TGTGCCAGCAGTTTAGACCGGGGAGATACGCAGTATTTT. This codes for CASSLDRGDTQYF.

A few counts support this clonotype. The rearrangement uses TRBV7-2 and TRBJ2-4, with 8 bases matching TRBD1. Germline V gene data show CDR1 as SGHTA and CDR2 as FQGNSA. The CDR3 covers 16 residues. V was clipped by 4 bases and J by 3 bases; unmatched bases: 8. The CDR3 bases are TGTGCCAGCAGCTGGACAGGGCGGTTTCTCAAAAACATTCAGTACTTC. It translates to CASSWTGRFLKNIQYF.

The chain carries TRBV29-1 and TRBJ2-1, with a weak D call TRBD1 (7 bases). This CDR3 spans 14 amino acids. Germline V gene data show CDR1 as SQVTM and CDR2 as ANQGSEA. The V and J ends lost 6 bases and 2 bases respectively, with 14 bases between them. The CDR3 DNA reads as TGCAGCGTCGCGCCAGGGGGGCCCTACAATGAGCAGTTCTTC. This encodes CSVAPGGPYNEQFF.

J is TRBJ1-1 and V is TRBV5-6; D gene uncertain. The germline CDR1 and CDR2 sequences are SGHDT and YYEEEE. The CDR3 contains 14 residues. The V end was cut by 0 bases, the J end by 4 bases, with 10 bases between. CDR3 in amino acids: CASSLGPGVTEAFF. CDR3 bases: TGTGCCAGCAGCTTGGGCCCGGGTGTCACTGAAGCTTTCTTT.

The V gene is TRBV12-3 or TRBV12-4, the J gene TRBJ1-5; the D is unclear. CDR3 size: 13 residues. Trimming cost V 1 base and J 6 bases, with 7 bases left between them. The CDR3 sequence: CASSLGVGQPQHF. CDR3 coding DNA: TGTGCCAGCAGTTTAGGGGTGGGTCAGCCCCAGCATTTT.

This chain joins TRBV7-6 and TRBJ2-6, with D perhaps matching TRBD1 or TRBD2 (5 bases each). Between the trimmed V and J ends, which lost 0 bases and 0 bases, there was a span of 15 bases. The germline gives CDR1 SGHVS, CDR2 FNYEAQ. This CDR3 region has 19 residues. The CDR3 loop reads CASSLAGTGVNSGANVLTF. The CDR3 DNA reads TGTGCCAGCAGCTTAGCCGGGACCGGGGTTAACTCTGGGGCCAACGTCCTGACTTTC.

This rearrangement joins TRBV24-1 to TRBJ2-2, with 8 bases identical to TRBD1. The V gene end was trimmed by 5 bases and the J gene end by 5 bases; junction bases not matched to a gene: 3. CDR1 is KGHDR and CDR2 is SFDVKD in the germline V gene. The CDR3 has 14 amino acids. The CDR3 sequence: CATSVTGGTGELFF. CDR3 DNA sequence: TGTGCCACCAGTGTTACAGGGGGGACCGGGGAGCTGTTTTTT.

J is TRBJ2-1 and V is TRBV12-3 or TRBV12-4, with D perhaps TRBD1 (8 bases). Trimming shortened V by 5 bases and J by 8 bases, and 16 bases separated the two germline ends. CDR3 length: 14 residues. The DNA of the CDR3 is TGTGCCAGCAGTCCCAACAGGGGGGGCGATGAGCAGTTCTTC. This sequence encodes CASSPNRGGDEQFF.

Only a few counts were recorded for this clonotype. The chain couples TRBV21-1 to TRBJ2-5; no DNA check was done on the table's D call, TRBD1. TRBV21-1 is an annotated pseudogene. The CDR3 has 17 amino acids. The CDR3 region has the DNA TGTGCCAGCAGCAAACTGGCCCCGACAGGGGGCGTGGAGACCCAGTACTTC. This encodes CASSKLAPTGGVETQYF.

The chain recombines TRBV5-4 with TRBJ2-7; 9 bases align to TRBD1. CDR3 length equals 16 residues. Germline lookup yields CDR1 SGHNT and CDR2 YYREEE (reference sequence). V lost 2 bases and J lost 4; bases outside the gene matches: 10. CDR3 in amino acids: CASSLDPGQGFYEQYF. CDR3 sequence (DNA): TGTGCCAGCAGCTTAGACCCGGGACAGGGTTTTTACGAGCAGTACTTC.

Here the CDR3 DNA reads TGTGCCAGCAGCGTAGCTTTATCTAGTCCCGGGGAGCTGTTTTTT. Translated, it gives CASSVALSSPGELFF. J is TRBJ2-2 and V is TRBV9; D call uncertain. V lost 0 bases to trimming and J lost 6 bases, with 12 bases between them. CDR1 and CDR2 from the germline V gene are SGDLS and YYNGEE. This CDR3 region has 15 residues.

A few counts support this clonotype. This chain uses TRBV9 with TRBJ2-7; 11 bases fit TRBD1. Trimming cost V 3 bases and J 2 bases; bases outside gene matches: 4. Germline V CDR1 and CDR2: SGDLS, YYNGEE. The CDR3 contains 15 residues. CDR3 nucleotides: TGTGCCAGCAGCGGGGCGGGACAGGGGGCCTACGAGCAGTACTTC. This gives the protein CASSGAGQGAYEQYF.

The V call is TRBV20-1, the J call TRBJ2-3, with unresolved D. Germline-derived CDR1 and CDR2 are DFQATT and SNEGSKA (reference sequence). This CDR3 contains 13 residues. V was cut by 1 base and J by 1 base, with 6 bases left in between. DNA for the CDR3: TGCAGTGCTAGAGTGACCGGCACAGATACGCAGTATTTT. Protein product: CSARVTGTDTQYF.

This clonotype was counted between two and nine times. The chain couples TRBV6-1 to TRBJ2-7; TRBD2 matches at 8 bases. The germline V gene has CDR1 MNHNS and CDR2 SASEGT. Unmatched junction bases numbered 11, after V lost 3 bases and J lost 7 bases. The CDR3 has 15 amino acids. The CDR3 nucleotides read TGTGCCAGCAGTGATCACGGGACTAGGTCGGGAGAGCAGTACTTC. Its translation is CASSDHGTRSGEQYF.

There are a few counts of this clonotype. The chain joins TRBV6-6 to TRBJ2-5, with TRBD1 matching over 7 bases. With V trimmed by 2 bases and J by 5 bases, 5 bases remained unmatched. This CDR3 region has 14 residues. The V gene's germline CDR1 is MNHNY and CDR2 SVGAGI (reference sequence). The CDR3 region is CASSYVTGRETQYF. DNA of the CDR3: TGTGCCAGCAGTTACGTGACAGGGCGGGAGACCCAGTACTTC.

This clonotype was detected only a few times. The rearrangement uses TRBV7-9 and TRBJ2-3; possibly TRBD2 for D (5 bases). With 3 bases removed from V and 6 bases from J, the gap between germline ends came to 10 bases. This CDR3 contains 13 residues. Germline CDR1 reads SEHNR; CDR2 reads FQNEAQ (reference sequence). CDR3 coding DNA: TGTGCCAGCAGCTTCTCGGGGTCCGATACGCAGTATTTT. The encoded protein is CASSFSGSDTQYF.

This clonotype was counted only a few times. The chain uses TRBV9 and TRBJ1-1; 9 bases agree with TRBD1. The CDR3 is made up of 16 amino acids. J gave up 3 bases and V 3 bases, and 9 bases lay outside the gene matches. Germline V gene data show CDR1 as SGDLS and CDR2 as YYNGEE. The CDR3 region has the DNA TGTGCCAGCAGCGCCGGGACAGGGCCGGGGGACACTGAAGCTTTCTTT. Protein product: CASSAGTGPGDTEAFF.

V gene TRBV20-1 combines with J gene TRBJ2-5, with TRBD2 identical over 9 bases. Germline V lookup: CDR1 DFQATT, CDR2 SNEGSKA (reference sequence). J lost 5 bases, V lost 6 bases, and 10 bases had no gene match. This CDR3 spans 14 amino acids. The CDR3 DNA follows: TGCAGTGCCCGGGATAGCGGGAGACACGAGACCCAGTACTTC. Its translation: CSARDSGRHETQYF.

The DNA of the CDR3 is TGCAGTGCTAGAGATCACCCCGGACTAGCGGGAATTCCCAATGAGCAGTTCTTC. This gives the protein CSARDHPGLAGIPNEQFF. The chain employs TRBV20-1 and TRBJ2-1; 12 bases are a match to TRBD2. The CDR3 consists of 18 residues. Germline values: CDR1 DFQATT, CDR2 SNEGSKA (reference sequence). J lost 6 bases, V lost 0 bases, and 12 bases had no gene match.